The clone carrying this T cell receptor beta chain has more than one count but fewer than ten. The antigen remains undetermined. This sample stems from a study of cytomegalovirus exposure and HLA in healthy donors. The study's findings and limits: Later on, an analysis tied over 15,000 TCR beta sequences to HLA alleles at 0.05 false discovery rate. No immune exposure information besides CMV serostatus was available. Overall, roughly 160 TCR beta chains were annotated as cytomegalovirus-associated.

The primer mix had 60 Vbeta and 13 Jbeta primers. Here immunoSEQ multiplex PCR was the method, and the copy in TCRdb shows in-frame clones only, minus some. The sample comprises around 130,000 clones, roughly three quarters of which are singletons, and around 2.9% rests with the top ten. CDR1 and CDR2 (germline): MNHEY, SVGAGI. The germline V and J ends were trimmed by 2 bases and 7 bases, with 11 bases remaining between them. The CDR3 consists of 13 residues. The sequence came from a man aged 30-40 years in good health and CMV-seronegative. The rearrangement uses TRBV6-5 and TRBJ1-1; D remains unclear. Material: PBMCs. The DNA for the CDR3 is TGTGCCAGCAGTTACAGTAGTGCGGTTGAAGCTTTCTTT. Amino acid sequence: CASSYSSAVEAFF.